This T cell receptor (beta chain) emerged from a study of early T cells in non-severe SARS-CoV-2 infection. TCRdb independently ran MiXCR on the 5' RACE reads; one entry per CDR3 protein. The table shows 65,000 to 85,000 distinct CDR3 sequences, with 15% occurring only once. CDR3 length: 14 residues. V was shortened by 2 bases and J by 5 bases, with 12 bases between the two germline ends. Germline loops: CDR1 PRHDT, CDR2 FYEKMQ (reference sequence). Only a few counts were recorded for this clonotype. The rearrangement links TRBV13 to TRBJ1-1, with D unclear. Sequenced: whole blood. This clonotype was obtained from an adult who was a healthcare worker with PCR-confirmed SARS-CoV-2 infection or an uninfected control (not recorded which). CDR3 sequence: CASSLRGYGTEAFF. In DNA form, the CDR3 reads TGTGCCAGCAGCTTACGAGGGTATGGAACTGAAGCTTTCTTT.